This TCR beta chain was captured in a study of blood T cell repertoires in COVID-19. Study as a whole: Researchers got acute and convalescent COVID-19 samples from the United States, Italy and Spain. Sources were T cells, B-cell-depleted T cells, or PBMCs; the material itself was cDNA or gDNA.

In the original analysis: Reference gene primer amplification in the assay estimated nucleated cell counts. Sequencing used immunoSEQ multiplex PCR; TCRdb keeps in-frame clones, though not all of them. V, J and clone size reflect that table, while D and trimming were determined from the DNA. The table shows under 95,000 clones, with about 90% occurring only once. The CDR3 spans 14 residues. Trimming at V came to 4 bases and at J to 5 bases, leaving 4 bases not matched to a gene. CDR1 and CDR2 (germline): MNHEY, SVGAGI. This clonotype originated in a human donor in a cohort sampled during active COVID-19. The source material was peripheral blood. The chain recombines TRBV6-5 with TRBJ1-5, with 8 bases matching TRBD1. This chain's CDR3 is CASSSTGGDQPQHF. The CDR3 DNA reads TGTGCCAGCAGTTCTACAGGGGGTGATCAGCCCCAGCATTTT.